This TCR beta chain was recovered during a study of T-cell memory formation after mild COVID-19. Trimming cost V 0 bases and J 2 bases, with 8 bases left between them. The germline CDR1 and CDR2 sequences are LNHNV and YYDKDF (reference sequence). The CDR3 extends over 14 amino acids. This clonotype came up a few times. MiXCR was run by TCRdb on the 5' RACE reads, yielding one entry per CDR3 protein. The data show about 110,000 distinct CDR3 sequences, with about a sixth seen just once and approximately 5.5% held by the top ten. The receptor was derived from a man aged 18-30 years who had mild COVID-19 (a few samples of this study predate the infection). Cell type and time point are not known. Sequencing was performed on PBMCs or a T cell subset sorted from them (not recorded which). This sequence joins TRBV15 and TRBJ2-7; the D is unclear. The DNA of the CDR3 is TGTGCCACCAGCAGAGATCCTGCAACCTACGAGCAGTACTTC. Translating gives CATSRDPATYEQYF.